What follows describes a single T cell receptor beta chain. Surgery without prior neoadjuvant therapy was the treatment of the selected pancreatic ductal adenocarcinoma patients. This sample is drawn from a study of T cells in pancreatic ductal adenocarcinoma. TCRdb's copy holds only in-frame clones and misses some; the assay was immunoSEQ multiplex PCR. The table has about 98,000 clones, roughly 96% seen once. Trimming left V 2 bases short and J 3 bases short, with 7 bases between. The germline gives CDR1 SGHRS, CDR2 YFSETQ. The CDR3 consists of 13 residues. The origin of this receptor is a human donor with pancreatic ductal adenocarcinoma. The chain is built from TRBV5-1 and TRBJ2-3, with a weak D call TRBD2 (5 bases). Sample: PBMCs. The DNA of the CDR3 is TGCGCCAGCAGCTTCCAGCGGACAGATACGCAGTATTTT. It codes for CASSFQRTDTQYF.